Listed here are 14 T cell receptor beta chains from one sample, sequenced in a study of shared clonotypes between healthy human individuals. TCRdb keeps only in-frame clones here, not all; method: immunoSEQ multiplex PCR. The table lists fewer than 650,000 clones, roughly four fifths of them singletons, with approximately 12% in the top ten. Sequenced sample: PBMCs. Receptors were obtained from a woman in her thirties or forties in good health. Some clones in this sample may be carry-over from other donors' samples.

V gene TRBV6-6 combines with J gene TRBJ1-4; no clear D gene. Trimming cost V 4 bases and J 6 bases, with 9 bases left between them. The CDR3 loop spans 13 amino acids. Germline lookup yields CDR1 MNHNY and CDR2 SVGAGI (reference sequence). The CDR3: CASSSVMDEKLFF. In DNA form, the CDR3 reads TGTGCCAGCAGTTCCGTCATGGATGAAAAACTGTTTTTT.

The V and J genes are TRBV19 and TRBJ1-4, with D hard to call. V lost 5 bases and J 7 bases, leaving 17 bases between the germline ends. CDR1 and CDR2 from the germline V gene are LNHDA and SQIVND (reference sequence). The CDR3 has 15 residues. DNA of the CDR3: TGTGCCAGTAGTCCGCCCGGGCTAAAGGGTGAAAAACTGTTTTTT. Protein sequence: CASSPPGLKGEKLFF.

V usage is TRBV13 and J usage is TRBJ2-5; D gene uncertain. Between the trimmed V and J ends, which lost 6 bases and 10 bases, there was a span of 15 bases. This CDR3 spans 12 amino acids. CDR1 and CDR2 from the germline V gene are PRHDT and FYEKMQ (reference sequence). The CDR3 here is CASRLSPGDQYF. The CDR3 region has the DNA TGTGCCAGCAGGCTCTCCCCCGGCGACCAGTACTTC.

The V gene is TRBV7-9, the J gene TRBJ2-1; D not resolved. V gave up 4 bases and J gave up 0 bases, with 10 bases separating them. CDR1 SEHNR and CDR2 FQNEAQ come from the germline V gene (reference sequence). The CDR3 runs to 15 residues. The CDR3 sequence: CASSSAWGSYNEQFF. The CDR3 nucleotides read TGTGCCAGCAGCTCCGCTTGGGGCTCCTACAATGAGCAGTTCTTC. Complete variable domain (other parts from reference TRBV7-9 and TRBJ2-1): DTGVSQNPRHKITKRGQNVTFRCDPISEHNRLYWYRQTLGQGPEFLTYFQNEAQLEKSRLLSDRFSAERPKGSFSTLEIQRTEQGDSAMYLCASSSAWGSYNEQFFGPGTRLTVL.

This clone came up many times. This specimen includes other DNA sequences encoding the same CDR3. The CDR3 loop is CASSLTGVGQETQYF. CDR3 nucleotides: TGTGCCAGCAGCTTGACAGGGGTTGGCCAAGAGACCCAGTACTTC. V usage is TRBV5-6 and J usage is TRBJ2-5; 7 positions match TRBD1. This CDR3 region has 15 residues. After removal of 1 base from V and 1 base from J, the junction contained 4 bases not matched to a gene. Germline values: CDR1 SGHDT, CDR2 YYEEEE. The entire variable domain, with the rest obtained from reference TRBV5-6 and TRBJ2-5, is as follows: DAGVTQSPTHLIKTRGQQVTLRCSPKSGHDTVSWYQQALGQGPQFIFQYYEEEERQRGNFPDRFSGHQFPNYSSELNVNALLLGDSALYLCASSLTGVGQETQYFGPGTRLLVL.

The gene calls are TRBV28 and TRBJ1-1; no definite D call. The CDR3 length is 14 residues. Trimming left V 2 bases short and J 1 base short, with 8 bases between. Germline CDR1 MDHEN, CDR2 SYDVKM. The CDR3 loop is CASSLTLPNTEAFF. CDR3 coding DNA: TGTGCCAGCAGTTTAACACTACCGAACACTGAAGCTTTCTTT.

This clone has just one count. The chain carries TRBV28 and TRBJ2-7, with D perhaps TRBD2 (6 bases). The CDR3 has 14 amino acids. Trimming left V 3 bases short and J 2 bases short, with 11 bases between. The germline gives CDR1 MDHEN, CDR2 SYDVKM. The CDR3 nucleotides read TGTGCCAGCAGTTTCAAGCGGGCTCCCTACGAGCAGTACTTC. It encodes CASSFKRAPYEQYF.

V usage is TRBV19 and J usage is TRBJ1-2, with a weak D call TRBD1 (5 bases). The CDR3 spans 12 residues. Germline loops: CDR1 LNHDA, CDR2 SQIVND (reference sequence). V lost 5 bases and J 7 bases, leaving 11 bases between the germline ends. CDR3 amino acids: CASSEGTGGYTF. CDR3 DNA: TGTGCCAGTAGTGAGGGGACTGGTGGCTACACCTTC.

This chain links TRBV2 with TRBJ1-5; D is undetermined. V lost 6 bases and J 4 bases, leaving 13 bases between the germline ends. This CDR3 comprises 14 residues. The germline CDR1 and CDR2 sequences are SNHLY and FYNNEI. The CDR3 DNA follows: TGTGCCAGCAGAGGTCGGGCACCTAATCAGCCCCAGCATTTT. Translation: CASRGRAPNQPQHF.

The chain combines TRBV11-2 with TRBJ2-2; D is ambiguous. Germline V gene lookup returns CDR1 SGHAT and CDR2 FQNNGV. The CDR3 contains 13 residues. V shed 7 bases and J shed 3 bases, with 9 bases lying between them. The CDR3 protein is CASTKVHTGELFF. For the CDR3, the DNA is TGTGCCAGCACCAAAGTCCACACCGGGGAGCTGTTTTTT.

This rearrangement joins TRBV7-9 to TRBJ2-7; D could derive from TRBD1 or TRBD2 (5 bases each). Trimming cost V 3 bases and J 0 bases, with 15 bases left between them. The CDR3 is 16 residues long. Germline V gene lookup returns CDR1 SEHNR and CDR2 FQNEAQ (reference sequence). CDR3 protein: CASSFVGGRDSYEQYF. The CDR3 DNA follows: TGTGCCAGCAGCTTTGTCGGAGGCAGGGACTCCTACGAGCAGTACTTC.

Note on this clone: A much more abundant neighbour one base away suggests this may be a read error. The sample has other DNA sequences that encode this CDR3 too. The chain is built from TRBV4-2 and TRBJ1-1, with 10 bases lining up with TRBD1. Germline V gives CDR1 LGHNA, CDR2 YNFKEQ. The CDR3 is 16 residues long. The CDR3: CASSRRAGTGVTEAFF. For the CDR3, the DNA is TGTGCCAGCAGCCGAAGGGCCGGGACAGGGGTCACTGAAGCCTTCTTT.

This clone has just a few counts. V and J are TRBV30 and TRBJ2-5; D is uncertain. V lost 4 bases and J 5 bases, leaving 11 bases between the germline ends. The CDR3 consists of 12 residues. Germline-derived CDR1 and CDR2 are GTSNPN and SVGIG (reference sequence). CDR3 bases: TGTGCCTGGACGGGTTCAAGGGAGACCCAGTACTTC. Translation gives CAWTGSRETQYF. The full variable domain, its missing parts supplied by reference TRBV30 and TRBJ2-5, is SQTIHQWPATLVQPVGSPLSLECTVEGTSNPNLYWYRQAAGRGLQLLFYSVGIGQISSEVPQNLSASRPQDRQFILSSKKLLLSDSGFYLCAWTGSRETQYFGPGTRLLVL.

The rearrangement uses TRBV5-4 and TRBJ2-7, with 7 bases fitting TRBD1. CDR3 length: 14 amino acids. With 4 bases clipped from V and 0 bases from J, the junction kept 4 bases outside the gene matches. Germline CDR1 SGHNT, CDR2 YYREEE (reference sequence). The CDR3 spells CASSVGQPSYEQYF. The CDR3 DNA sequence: TGTGCCAGCAGCGTGGGACAGCCCTCCTACGAGCAGTACTTC.